These 5 T cell receptor beta chains originate from one sample sequenced in a study of graft-versus-host responses after intestinal transplantation. Only in-frame clones appear in the TCRdb table, and some are missing; sequencing was by immunoSEQ multiplex PCR. Of 130,000 to 150,000 clones in the sample, about 90% were seen once. Antigens of these TCRs are unknown. Material: unstimulated CD4+ T cells sorted from spleen or lymph node cells, obtained before intestinal transplant. Receptors originate from a human donor who received an intestinal transplant.

J is TRBJ2-3 and V is TRBV2, with D unclear. The V end was cut by 3 bases, the J end by 7 bases, with 8 bases between. Looked up from germline, CDR1 is SNHLY and CDR2 is FYNNEI. The CDR3 has 12 residues. CDR3 residues: CASSDVLNTQYF. In DNA form, the CDR3 reads TGTGCCAGCAGTGACGTCCTTAATACGCAGTATTTT. Using reference TRBV2 and TRBJ2-3 for the parts outside the CDR3, the full variable domain is EPEVTQTPSHQVTQMGQEVILRCVPISNHLYFYWYRQILGQKVEFLVSFYNNEISEKSEIFDDQFSVERPDGSNFTLKIRSTKLEDSAMYFCASSDVLNTQYFGPGTRLTVL.

The rearrangement links TRBV6-5 to TRBJ2-5, with 7 bases identical to TRBD2. Germline V gene lookup returns CDR1 MNHEY and CDR2 SVGAGI. The CDR3 is made up of 15 amino acids. Trimming took 4 bases from V and 3 from J; bases not matched to a gene: 8. The CDR3: CASSFIGEGKETQYF. Here the CDR3 DNA reads TGTGCCAGCAGTTTCATTGGGGAGGGAAAAGAGACCCAGTACTTC.

This clone has only one observation. The chain combines TRBV6-5 with TRBJ2-5; a weak D match, TRBD2 (5 bases). This CDR3 has 13 residues. Germline values: CDR1 MNHEY, CDR2 SVGAGI. Trimming left V 6 bases short and J 5 bases short, with 13 bases between. CDR3 sequence: CASSREGRETQYF. The CDR3 coding sequence is TGTGCCAGCAGCCGCGAGGGCCGGGAGACCCAGTACTTC.

The chain couples TRBV10-3 to TRBJ2-2; D gene ambiguous. The CDR3 runs to 14 residues. Germline lookup yields CDR1 ENHRY and CDR2 SYGVKD. V was cut by 6 bases and J by 0 bases, with 8 bases left in between. The CDR3, as DNA: TGTGCCATCAGCGCGGCAACGAACACCGGGGAGCTGTTTTTT. This translates into CAISAATNTGELFF.

This CDR3 is CASRSKGLAGSYEQYF. The CDR3 nucleotides read TGTGCAAGTCGCTCCAAAGGACTAGCGGGCTCCTACGAGCAGTACTTC. The chain recombines TRBV12-2 with TRBJ2-5; TRBD2, the table's D call, lacks a check against the DNA. The DNA end is more similar to TRBJ2-7, so the J call may be wrong. TRBV12-2 is termed a pseudogene. The CDR3 spans 16 residues.